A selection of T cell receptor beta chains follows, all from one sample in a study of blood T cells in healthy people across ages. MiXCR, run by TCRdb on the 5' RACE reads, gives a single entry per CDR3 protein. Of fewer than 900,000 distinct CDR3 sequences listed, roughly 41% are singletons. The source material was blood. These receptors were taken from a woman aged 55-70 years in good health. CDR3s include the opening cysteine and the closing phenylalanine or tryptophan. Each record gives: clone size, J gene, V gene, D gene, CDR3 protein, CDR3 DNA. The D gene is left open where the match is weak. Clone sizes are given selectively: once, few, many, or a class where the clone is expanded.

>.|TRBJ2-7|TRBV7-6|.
CASSLDSSSYNEQYF
TGTGCCAGCAGCTTAGATAGCAGCTCCTACAATGAGCAGTACTTC
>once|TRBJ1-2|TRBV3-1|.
CAGSQGEGRWGYTF
TGTGCCGGCAGCCAAGGCGAAGGTCGATGGGGCTACACCTTC
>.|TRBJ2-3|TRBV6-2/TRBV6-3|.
CASSYTERVTDTQYF
TGTGCCAGCAGTTATACTGAGCGGGTCACAGATACGCAGTATTTT
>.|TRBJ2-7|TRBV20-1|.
CSAEGVSYEQYF
TGCAGTGCGGAGGGGGTATCCTACGAGCAGTACTTC
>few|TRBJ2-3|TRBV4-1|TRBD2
CASSQERTSGGIFSSTDTQYF
TGCGCCAGCAGCCAAGAAAGGACTAGCGGGGGGATTTTTTCAAGCACAGATACGCAGTATTTT
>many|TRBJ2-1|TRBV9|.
CASSPQGNAYNEQFF
TGTGCCAGCAGCCCCCAGGGTAATGCCTACAATGAGCAGTTCTTC
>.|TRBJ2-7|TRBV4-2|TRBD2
CASSQVAGLAGGGITPYEQYF
TGTGCCAGCAGCCAAGTTGCCGGACTAGCGGGGGGCGGTATAACCCCATACGAGCAGTACTTC
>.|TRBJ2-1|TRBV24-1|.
CATSDSSEQFF
TGTGCCACCAGTGACTCTAGCGAGCAGTTCTTC
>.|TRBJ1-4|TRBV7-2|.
CASSLSWGNREKLFF
TGTGCCAGCAGCTTAAGCTGGGGGAATAGGGAAAAACTGTTTTTT
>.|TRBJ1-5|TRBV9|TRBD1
CASSAQGAQPQHF
TGTGCCAGCAGCGCCCAGGGGGCCCAGCCCCAGCATTTT
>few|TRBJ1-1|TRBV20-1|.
CSASRTGKAFF
TGCAGTGCTAGTCGTACAGGGAAGGCTTTCTTT
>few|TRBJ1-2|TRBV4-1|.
CASSQDREGSGYTF
TGCGCCAGCAGCCAAGATAGGGAGGGAAGTGGCTACACCTTC
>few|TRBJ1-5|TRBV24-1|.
CATSDFRDNQPQHF
TGTGCCACCAGTGATTTCAGGGACAATCAGCCCCAGCATTTT
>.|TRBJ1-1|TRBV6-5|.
CASSYSGREQAFF
TGTGCCAGCAGTTACTCGGGCAGGGAGCAAGCTTTCTTT
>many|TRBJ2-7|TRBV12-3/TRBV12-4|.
CASSILLEGYEQYF
TGTGCCAGCAGTATCCTGCTTGAAGGTTACGAGCAGTACTTC
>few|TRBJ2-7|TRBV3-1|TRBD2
CASSPRTSGVYEQYF
TGTGCCAGCAGCCCCCGGACTAGCGGGGTCTACGAGCAGTACTTC
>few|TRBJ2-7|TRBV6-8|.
CASPEALTADYEQYF
TGTGCCAGCCCCGAGGCACTCACTGCAGACTACGAGCAGTACTTC
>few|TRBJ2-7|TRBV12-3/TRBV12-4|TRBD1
CASGRVSGTASYEQYF
TGTGCCAGCGGTCGGGTGTCCGGGACAGCCTCCTACGAGCAGTACTTC
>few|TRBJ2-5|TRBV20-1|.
CSARSWARGETQYF
TGCAGTGCTAGGTCGTGGGCTCGCGGGGAGACCCAGTACTTC
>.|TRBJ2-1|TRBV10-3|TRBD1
CAISPGQGSNEQFF
TGTGCCATCAGCCCGGGACAGGGGTCCAATGAGCAGTTCTTC
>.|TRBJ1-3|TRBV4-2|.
CASSQEPSLAASGNTIYF
TGTGCCAGCAGCCAAGAGCCCTCTTTGGCAGCCTCTGGAAACACCATATATTTT
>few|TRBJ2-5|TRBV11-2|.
CASSGGRRRETQYF
TGTGCCAGCAGCGGAGGGAGAAGACGAGAGACCCAGTACTTC
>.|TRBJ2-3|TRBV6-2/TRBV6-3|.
CASRSAGTDTQYF
TGTGCCAGCAGATCGGCGGGGACAGATACGCAGTATTTT
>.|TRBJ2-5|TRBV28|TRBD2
CASSLAGLAGAYQETQYF
TGTGCCAGCAGTTTGGCGGGGCTAGCGGGGGCCTATCAAGAGACCCAGTACTTC
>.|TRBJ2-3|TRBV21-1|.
CASSPEAPVDTQYF
TGTGCCAGCAGCCCCGAGGCCCCAGTAGATACGCAGTATTTT
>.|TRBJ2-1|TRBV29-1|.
CSGGSGRNEQFF
TGCAGCGGTGGATCGGGGCGCAATGAGCAGTTCTTC
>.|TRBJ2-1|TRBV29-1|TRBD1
CSVRNRTGWYNEQFF
TGCAGCGTTCGTAACAGGACAGGGTGGTACAATGAGCAGTTCTTC
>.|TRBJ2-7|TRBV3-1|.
CASSPHRAYEQYF
TGTGCCAGCAGCCCCCACAGGGCCTACGAGCAGTACTTC
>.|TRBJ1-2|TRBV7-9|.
CASSPDFQANYGYTF
TGTGCCAGCAGCCCCGATTTCCAAGCTAACTATGGCTACACCTTC
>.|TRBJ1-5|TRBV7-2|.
CASSLFRDTQPQHF
TGTGCCAGCAGCTTGTTCCGGGACACCCAGCCCCAGCATTTT
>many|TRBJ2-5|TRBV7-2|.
CASSFSDWSGQETQYF
TGTGCCAGCAGCTTTAGTGACTGGAGCGGCCAAGAGACCCAGTACTTC